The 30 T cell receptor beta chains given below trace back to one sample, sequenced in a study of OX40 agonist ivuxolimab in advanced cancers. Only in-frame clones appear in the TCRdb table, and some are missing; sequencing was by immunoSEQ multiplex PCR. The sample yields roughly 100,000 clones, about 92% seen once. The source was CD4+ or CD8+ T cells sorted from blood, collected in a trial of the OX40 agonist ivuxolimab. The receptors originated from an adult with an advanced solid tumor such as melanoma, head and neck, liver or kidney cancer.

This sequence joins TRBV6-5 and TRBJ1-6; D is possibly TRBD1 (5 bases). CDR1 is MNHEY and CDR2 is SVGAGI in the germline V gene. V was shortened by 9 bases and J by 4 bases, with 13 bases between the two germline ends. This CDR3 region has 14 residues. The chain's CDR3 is CARTHRFYNSPLHF. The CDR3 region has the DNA TGTGCCAGGACGCACAGGTTTTATAATTCACCCCTCCACTTT.

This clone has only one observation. CDR3 nucleotides: TGCGCCAGCAGCTTTTGGCGGGAGTTAGATACGCAGTATTTT. It yields the protein CASSFWRELDTQYF. The chain carries TRBV5-1 and TRBJ2-3, with TRBD2 matching over 7 bases. The CDR3 spans 14 residues. The junction had 5 bases not matched to a gene; V was cut back by 2 bases and J by 5 bases. In germline, CDR1 is SGHRS, CDR2 YFSETQ.

For the CDR3, the DNA is TGTGCCAGCAGTGCCTGGGGGGCAGATATGAACACTGAAGCTTTCTTT. Translation: CASSAWGADMNTEAFF. The rearrangement joins TRBV25-1 to TRBJ1-1, with D possibly TRBD1 on 6 matching bases. The V and J ends lost 4 bases and 0 bases respectively, with 15 bases between them. The CDR3 is 16 amino acids. From germline, CDR1 is MGHDK and CDR2 SYGVNS.

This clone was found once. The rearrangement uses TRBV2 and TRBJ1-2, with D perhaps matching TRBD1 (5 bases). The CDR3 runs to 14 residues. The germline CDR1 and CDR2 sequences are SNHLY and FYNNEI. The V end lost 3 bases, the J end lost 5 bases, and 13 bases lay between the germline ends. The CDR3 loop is CASSEGQVFYGYTF. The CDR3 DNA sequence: TGTGCCAGCAGTGAGGGGCAGGTCTTTTATGGCTACACCTTC.

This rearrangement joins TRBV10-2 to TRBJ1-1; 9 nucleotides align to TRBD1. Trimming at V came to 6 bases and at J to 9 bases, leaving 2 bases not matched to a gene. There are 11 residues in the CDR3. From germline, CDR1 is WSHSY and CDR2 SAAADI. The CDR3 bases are TGCGCCAGCAGGACAGGGGGTAAAGCTTTCTTT. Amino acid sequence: CASRTGGKAFF.

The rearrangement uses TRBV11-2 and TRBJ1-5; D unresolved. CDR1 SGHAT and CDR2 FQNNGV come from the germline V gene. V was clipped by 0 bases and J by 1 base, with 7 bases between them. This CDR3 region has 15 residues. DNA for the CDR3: TGTGCCAGCAGCTTAGATGTGGGGAGCAATCAGCCCCAGCATTTT. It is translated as CASSLDVGSNQPQHF.

The CDR3 loop is CASSEASLGQGRRGYTF. DNA of the CDR3: TGTGCCAGCAGTGAAGCCTCCTTGGGACAGGGACGACGTGGCTACACCTTC. This rearrangement joins TRBV6-1 to TRBJ1-2, with 9 bases lining up with TRBD1. Per germline, CDR1 MNHNS and CDR2 SASEGT. V gave up 0 bases and J gave up 7 bases; unmatched junction bases: 12. The CDR3 is 17 residues long.

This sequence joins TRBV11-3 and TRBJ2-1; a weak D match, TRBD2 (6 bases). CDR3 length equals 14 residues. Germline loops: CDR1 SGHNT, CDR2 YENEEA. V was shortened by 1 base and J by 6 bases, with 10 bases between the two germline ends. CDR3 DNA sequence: TGTGCCAGCAGCTTAGCAGGGCGGGGCAATGAGCAGTTCTTC. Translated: CASSLAGRGNEQFF.

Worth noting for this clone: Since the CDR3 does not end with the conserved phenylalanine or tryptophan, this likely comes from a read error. The CDR3 loop reads CASRGQGVIWEQYL. Written as DNA, the CDR3 is TGTGCCAGCAGAGGGCAGGGTGTGATATGGGAGCAGTACCTC. The chain employs TRBV27 and TRBJ2-7, with D possibly TRBD1 on 5 matching bases. The CDR3 is 14 residues long. CDR1 and CDR2 from the germline V gene are MNHEY and SMNVEV (reference sequence). Trimming stripped 6 bases from V and 7 bases from J, with 19 bases between.

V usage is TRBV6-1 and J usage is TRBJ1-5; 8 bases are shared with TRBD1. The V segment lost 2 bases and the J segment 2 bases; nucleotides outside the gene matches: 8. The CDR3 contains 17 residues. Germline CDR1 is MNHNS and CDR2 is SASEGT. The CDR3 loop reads CASSERQGIYGNQPQHF. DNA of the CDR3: TGTGCCAGCAGTGAACGACAGGGGATATATGGCAATCAGCCCCAGCATTTT.

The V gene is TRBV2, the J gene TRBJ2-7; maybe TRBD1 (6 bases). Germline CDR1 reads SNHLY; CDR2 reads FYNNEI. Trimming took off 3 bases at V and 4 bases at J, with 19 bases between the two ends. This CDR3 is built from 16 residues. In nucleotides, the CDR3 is TGTGCCAGCAGTGAGCCCAACGACAGGACTCCGTACGAGCAGTACTTC. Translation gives CASSEPNDRTPYEQYF. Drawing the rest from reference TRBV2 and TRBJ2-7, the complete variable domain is EPEVTQTPSHQVTQMGQEVILRCVPISNHLYFYWYRQILGQKVEFLVSFYNNEISEKSEIFDDQFSVERPDGSNFTLKIRSTKLEDSAMYFCASSEPNDRTPYEQYFGPGTRLTVT.

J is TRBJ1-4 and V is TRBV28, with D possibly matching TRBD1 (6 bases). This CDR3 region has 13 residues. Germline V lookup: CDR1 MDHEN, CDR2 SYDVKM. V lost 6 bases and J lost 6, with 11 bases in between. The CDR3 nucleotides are TGTGCCAGCAGGGACAGCACTTATGAAAAACTGTTTTTT. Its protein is CASRDSTYEKLFF.

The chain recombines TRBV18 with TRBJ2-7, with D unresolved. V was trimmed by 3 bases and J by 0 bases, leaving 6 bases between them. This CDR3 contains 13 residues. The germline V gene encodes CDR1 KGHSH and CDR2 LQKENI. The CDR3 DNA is TGTGCCAGCTCACCCTCTAGCTCCTACGAGCAGTACTTC. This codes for CASSPSSSYEQYF.

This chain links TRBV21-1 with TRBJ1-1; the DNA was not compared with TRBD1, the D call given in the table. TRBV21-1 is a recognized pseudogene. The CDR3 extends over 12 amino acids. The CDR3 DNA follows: TGTGCCAGCAGCAAAGGTGGCCCAATAGCTTTCTTT. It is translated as CASSKGGPIAFF.

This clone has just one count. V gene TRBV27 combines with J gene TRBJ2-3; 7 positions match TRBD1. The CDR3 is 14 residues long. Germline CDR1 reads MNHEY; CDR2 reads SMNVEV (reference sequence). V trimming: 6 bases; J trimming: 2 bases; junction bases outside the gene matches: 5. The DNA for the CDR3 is TGTGCCAGCAGGCCGGGACAGAACACAGATACGCAGTATTTT. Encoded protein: CASRPGQNTDTQYF.

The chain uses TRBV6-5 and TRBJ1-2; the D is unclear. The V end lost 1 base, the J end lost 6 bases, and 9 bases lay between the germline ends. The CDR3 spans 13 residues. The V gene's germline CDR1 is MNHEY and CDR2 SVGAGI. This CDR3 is CASSYLPGNGYTF. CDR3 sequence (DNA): TGTGCCAGCAGTTACTTGCCCGGGAATGGCTACACCTTC.

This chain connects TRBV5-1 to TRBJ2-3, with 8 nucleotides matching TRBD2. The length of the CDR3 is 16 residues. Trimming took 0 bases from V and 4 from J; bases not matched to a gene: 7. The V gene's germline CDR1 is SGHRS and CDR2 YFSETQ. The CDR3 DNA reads TGCGCCAGCAGCTTGGAACGGGAGGGCCTGGCAGATACGCAGTATTTT. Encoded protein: CASSLEREGLADTQYF.

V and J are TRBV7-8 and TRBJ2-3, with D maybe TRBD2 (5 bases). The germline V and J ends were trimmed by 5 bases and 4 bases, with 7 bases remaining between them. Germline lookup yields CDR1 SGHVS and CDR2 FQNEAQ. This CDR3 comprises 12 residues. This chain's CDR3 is CASSLEADTQYF. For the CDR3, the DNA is TGTGCCAGCAGCCTGGAGGCAGATACGCAGTATTTT.

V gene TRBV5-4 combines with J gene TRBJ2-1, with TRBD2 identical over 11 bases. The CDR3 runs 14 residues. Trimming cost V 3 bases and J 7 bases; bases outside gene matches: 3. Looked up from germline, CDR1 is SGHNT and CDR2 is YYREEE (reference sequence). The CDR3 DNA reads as TGTGCCAGCAGCTATAGGACTAGCGGGAATGAGCAGTTCTTC. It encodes CASSYRTSGNEQFF.

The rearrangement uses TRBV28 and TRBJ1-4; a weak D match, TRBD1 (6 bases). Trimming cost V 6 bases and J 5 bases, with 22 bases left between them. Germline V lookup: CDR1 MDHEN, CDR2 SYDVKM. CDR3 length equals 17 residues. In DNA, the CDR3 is TGTGCCAGCAGGTTTTCCACCTTGACAGGAAGGAATGAAAAACTGTTTTTT. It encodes CASRFSTLTGRNEKLFF.

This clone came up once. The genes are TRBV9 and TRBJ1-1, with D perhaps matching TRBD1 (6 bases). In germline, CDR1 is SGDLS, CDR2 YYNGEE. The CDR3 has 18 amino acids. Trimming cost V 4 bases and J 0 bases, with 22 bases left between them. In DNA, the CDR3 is TGTGCCAGCAGCCCCTACCCAACAGGGATGCCCTTGAACACTGAAGCTTTCTTT. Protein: CASSPYPTGMPLNTEAFF.

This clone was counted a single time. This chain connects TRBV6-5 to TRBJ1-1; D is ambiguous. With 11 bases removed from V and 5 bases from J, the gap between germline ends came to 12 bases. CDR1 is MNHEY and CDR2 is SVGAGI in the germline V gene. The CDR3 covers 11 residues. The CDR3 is CAVSLGTEAFF. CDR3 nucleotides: TGTGCCGTTAGCTTGGGGACTGAAGCTTTCTTT.

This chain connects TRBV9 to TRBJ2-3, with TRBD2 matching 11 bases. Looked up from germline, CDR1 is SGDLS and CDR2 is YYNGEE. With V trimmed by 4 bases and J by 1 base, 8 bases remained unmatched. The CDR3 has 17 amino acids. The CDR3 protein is CASSTIAGGPGTDTQYF. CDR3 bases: TGTGCCAGCAGCACCATAGCGGGAGGGCCGGGCACAGATACGCAGTATTTT.

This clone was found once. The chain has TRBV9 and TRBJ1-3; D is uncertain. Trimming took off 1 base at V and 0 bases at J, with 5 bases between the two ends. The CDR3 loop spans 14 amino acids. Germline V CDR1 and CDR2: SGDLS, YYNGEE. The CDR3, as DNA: TGTGCCAGCAGCGTAAACCCCTCTGGAAACACCATATATTTT. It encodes CASSVNPSGNTIYF. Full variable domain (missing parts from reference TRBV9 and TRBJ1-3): DSGVTQTPKHLITATGQRVTLRCSPRSGDLSVYWYQQSLDQGLQFLIQYYNGEERAKGNILERFSAQQFPDLHSELNLSSLELGDSALYFCASSVNPSGNTIYFGEGSWLTVV.

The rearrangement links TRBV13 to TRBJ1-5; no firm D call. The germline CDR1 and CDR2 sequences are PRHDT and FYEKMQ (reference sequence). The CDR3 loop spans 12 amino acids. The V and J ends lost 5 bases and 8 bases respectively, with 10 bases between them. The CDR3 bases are TGTGCCAGCAGCGTGGACGGGGAGCCCCAGCATTTT. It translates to CASSVDGEPQHF. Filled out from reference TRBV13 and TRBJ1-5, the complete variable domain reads AAGVIQSPRHLIKEKRETATLKCYPIPRHDTVYWYQQGPGQDPQFLISFYEKMQSDKGSIPDRFSAQQFSDYHSELNMSSLELGDSALYFCASSVDGEPQHFGDGTRLSIL.

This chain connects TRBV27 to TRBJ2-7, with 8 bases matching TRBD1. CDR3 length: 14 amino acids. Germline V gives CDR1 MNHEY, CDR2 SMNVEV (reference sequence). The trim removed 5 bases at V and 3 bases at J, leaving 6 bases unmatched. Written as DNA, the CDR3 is TGTGCCAGCAGTGACACAGGGGGGAGCTACGAGCAGTACTTC. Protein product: CASSDTGGSYEQYF.

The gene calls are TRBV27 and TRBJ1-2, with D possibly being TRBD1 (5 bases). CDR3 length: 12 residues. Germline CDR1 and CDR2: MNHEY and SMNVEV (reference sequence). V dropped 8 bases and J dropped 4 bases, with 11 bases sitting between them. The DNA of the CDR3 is TGTGCCAGCGGGACGGGTACCTATGGCTACACCTTC. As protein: CASGTGTYGYTF.

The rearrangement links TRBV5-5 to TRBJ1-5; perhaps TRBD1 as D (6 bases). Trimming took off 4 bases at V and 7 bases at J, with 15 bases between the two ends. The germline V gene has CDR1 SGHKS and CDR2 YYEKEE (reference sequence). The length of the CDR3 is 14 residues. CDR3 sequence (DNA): TGTGCCAGCAGCCCTTCAGGGGTCGGCCAGCCCCAGCATTTT. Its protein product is CASSPSGVGQPQHF. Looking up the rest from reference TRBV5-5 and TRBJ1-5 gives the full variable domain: DAGVTQSPTHLIKTRGQQVTLRCSPISGHKSVSWYQQVLGQGPQFIFQYYEKEERGRGNFPDRFSARQFPNYSSELNVNALLLGDSALYLCASSPSGVGQPQHFGDGTRLSIL.

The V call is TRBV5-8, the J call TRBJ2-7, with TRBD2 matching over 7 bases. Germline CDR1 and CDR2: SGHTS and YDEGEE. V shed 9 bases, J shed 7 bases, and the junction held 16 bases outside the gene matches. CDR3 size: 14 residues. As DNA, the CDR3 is TGTGCCACCGGGTGGGGGGGGTCAACGAGGGAGCAGTACTTC. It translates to CATGWGGSTREQYF.

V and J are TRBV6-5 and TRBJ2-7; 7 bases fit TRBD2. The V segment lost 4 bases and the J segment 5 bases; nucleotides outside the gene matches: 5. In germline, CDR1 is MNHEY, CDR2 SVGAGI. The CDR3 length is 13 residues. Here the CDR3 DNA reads TGTGCCAGCAGTTGGGCTAGCGGAAACGAGCAGTACTTC. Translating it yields CASSWASGNEQYF.